This TCR beta chain was sequenced during a study of T cells in localized non-small cell lung cancer. TCRdb keeps only in-frame clones here, not all; method: immunoSEQ multiplex PCR. There are about 78,000 clones in the sample; about 83% occur only once, and 2.8% lies in the top ten. This CDR3 spans 21 amino acids. Trimming at V came to 5 bases and at J to 0 bases, leaving 21 bases not matched to a gene. CDR1 and CDR2 (germline): MNHEY, SMNVEV (reference sequence). The V gene is TRBV27, the J gene TRBJ2-5; the match to TRBD2 covers 10 bases. The sequence came from a man between 40 and 69 years old with stage I lung adenocarcinoma. The specimen comprised peripheral blood, sampled before any cancer treatment. The CDR3: CASSRRVTGTSASSDQETQYF. The CDR3 DNA follows: TGTGCCAGCAGTCGCCGGGTTACCGGGACTAGCGCCTCTAGTGACCAAGAGACCCAGTACTTC.